This TCR beta chain was profiled in a study of T cell responses to AZD1222 COVID-19 vaccine. About the research overall: Second-dose recipients at about 4 or about 12 weeks were treated as one pooled group.

About this clone itself: Its antigen remains unidentified.

Germline V gives CDR1 SGHTA, CDR2 FQGNSA. Trimming removed 1 base at V and 1 base at J, with 11 bases between. The CDR3 spans 16 residues. Produced via immunoSEQ multiplex PCR; TCRdb's table is partial and in-frame only. The top ten hold 5% to 7.5% of the sample, which has around 180,000 clones, approximately 90% seen once. Study conclusions and caveats: The study identified only five or six AZD1222 recipients as seropositive at baseline. Scientists sampled the repertoires only once the peak T cell response had passed.

This clonotype was sampled from an adult in good health. The chain is built from TRBV7-2 and TRBJ1-3; D gene uncertain. The sequencing here drew on peripheral blood, taken on day 0 of AZD1222 vaccination. For the CDR3, the DNA is TGTGCCAGCAGCTTAGTAATGGGATCATCTGGAAACACCATATATTTT. It encodes CASSLVMGSSGNTIYF.